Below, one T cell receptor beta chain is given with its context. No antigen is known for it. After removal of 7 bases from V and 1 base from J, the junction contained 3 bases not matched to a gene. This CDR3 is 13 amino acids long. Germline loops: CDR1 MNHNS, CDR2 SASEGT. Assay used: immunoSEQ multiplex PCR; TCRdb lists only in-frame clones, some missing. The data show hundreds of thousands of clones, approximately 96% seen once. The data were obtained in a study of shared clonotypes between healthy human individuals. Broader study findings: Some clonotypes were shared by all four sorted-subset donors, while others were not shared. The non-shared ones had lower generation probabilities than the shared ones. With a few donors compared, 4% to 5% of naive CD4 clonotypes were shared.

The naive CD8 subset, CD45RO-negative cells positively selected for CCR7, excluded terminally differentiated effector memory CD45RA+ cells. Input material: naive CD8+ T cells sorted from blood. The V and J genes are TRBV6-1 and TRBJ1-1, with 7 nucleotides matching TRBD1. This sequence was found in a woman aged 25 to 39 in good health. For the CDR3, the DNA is TGTGCCAGCAAGACAGGGCCGAACACTGAAGCTTTCTTT. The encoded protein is CASKTGPNTEAFF.